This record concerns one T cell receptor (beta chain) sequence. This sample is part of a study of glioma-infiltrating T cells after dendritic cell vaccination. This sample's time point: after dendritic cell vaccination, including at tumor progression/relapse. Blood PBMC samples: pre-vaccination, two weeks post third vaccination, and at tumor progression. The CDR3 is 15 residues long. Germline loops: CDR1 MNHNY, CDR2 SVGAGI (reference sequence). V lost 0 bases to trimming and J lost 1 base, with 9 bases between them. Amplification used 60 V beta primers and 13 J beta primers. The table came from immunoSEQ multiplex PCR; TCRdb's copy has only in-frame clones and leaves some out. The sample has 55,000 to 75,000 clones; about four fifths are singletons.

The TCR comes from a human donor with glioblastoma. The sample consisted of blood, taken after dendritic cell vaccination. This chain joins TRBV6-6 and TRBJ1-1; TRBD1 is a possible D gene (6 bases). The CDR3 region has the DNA TGTGCCAGCAGTTACTCGATACAGGGGAACACTGAAGCTTTCTTT. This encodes CASSYSIQGNTEAFF.